This T cell receptor beta chain was captured in a study of CD8+ T cells in alopecia areata. Study context: Those patients who were treated received oral tofacitinib, which was given at 5 to 10 mg twice daily for moderate-to-severe alopecia areata.

V was cut by 2 bases and J by 1 base, with 11 bases left in between. The CDR3 loop spans 15 amino acids. Germline assignment: CDR1 MGHDK and CDR2 SYGVNS. Sorting of CD4+ and CD8+ T cells was performed on PBMCs. General study results and limits: TCR sharing across patients was less clear than in mice, possibly HLA-related. Relative to normal scalp, lesional scalp, especially alopecia totalis/universalis, showed higher clonality.

RNA, once extracted, was reverse transcribed into cDNA for use as the sequencing template. Sequenced by immunoSEQ multiplex PCR; TCRdb stores in-frame clones only, minus some. The table has 150,000 to 200,000 clones, just over 65% seen once. As concerns this clone: Its target is not known.

The sample here was CD8+ T cells sorted from blood, taken at week 0. The V and J genes are TRBV25-1 and TRBJ2-5, with D tentatively TRBD1 (5 bases). This receptor was identified in a human donor with alopecia areata. The CDR3 DNA sequence: TGTGCCAGCAGTGAAGCCAGGACACTCCAAGAGACCCAGTACTTC. Its protein is CASSEARTLQETQYF.